These 18 T cell receptor beta chains share one sample of origin, sequenced in a study of blood T cell repertoires in COVID-19. Repertoires were generated with immunoSEQ multiplex PCR, while TCRdb's copy carries only in-frame clones and drops some. The sample consists of over 200,000 clones, over 65% of them appearing once. The sample comprised peripheral blood. These receptors came from a woman aged 70-85 years with active or convalescent COVID-19.

The chain recombines TRBV30 with TRBJ2-5; 11 bases are a match to TRBD1. CDR1 and CDR2 (germline): GTSNPN, SVGIG (reference sequence). CDR3 length equals 12 residues. CDR3 DNA sequence: TGTGCAACCGGACAGGGGGCCGAGACCCAGTACTTC. It codes for CATGQGAETQYF.

V and J are TRBV6-5 and TRBJ1-1; 7 bases match TRBD1. With 2 bases clipped from V and 12 bases from J, the junction kept 9 bases outside the gene matches. This CDR3 is built from 13 residues. Per the germline V gene, CDR1 is MNHEY and CDR2 is SVGAGI. CDR3 sequence (DNA): TGTGCCAGCAGTTACGGAGGACAGGTCGTTCCTTTCTTT. Translated, it gives CASSYGGQVVPFF.

This clone showed up just a few times. The chain recombines TRBV30 with TRBJ2-6; the D gene is possibly TRBD2 (6 bases). The CDR3 sequence is 14 residues long. Trimming stripped 5 bases from V and 2 bases from J, with 10 bases between. The V gene's germline CDR1 is GTSNPN and CDR2 SVGIG (reference sequence). The CDR3 sequence: CAWDGTAGANVLTF. The CDR3 DNA is TGTGCCTGGGACGGGACTGCTGGGGCCAACGTCCTGACTTTC.

This clone has only a few counts. The rearrangement links TRBV11-1 to TRBJ1-6; 9 nucleotides line up with TRBD1. Trimming removed 4 bases from V and 5 bases from J; junction bases left unmatched: 3. From germline, CDR1 is SGHAT and CDR2 FQDESV (reference sequence). This CDR3 comprises 15 residues. CDR3: CASSSRDRDNSPLHF. Written as DNA, the CDR3 is TGTGCCAGCAGCTCCCGGGACAGGGATAATTCACCCCTCCACTTT.

The rearrangement joins TRBV11-2 to TRBJ2-1; D ambiguous. The CDR3 is 13 residues long. Trimming left V 3 bases short and J 6 bases short, with 9 bases between. Germline V gene lookup returns CDR1 SGHAT and CDR2 FQNNGV. The CDR3 loop reads CASSFIGPNEQFF. DNA of the CDR3: TGTGCCAGCAGCTTCATTGGGCCCAATGAGCAGTTCTTC.

CDR3 loop: CASSVMVGDTEAFF. The CDR3 DNA sequence: TGTGCCAGCAGCGTTATGGTAGGGGACACTGAAGCTTTCTTT. The chain employs TRBV9 and TRBJ1-1, with D possibly TRBD1 on 5 matching bases. The V and J ends lost 2 bases and 3 bases respectively, with 11 bases between them. This CDR3 spans 14 amino acids. From germline, CDR1 is SGDLS and CDR2 YYNGEE.

This chain uses TRBV6-4 with TRBJ1-2, with D uncertain. Germline CDR1 is MRHNA and CDR2 is SNTAGT. The CDR3 spans 14 residues. Deletions cut 5 bases from V and 8 bases from J, with 18 bases between. The CDR3 DNA follows: TGTGCCAGCAGTCAGGATCTATCCTCCGGAGGCTACACCTTC. Translating it yields CASSQDLSSGGYTF.

V usage is TRBV5-5 and J usage is TRBJ2-4; unclear D gene. The germline gives CDR1 SGHKS, CDR2 YYEKEE (reference sequence). This CDR3 has 14 residues. V shed 4 bases and J shed 7 bases, with 15 bases lying between them. CDR3 sequence (DNA): TGTGCCAGCAGCATTGCCCCTAGTAGGAACATTCAGTACTTC. Residues: CASSIAPSRNIQYF.

V is TRBV5-1 and J is TRBJ2-3; TRBD2 matches 11 bases. The J segment lost 5 bases and the V segment lost 0 bases, leaving 5 bases of the junction unmatched. This CDR3 is 16 amino acids long. CDR1 is SGHRS and CDR2 is YFSETQ in the germline V gene. The CDR3 reads CASSLDGTSGGDTQYF. The DNA for the CDR3 is TGCGCCAGCAGCTTGGATGGGACTAGCGGTGGAGATACGCAGTATTTT.

The chain recombines TRBV4-3 with TRBJ2-3; 7 nucleotides align to TRBD2. The V and J ends lost 0 bases and 3 bases, in that order; junction bases with no gene match: 18. Per the germline V gene, CDR1 is LGHNA and CDR2 is YSLEER. The CDR3 loop spans 20 amino acids. The CDR3 DNA reads TGCGCCAGCAGCCAAGAAGCGGCTAGCGGTCTTTTCGGAGGGACAGATACGCAGTATTTT. Translation: CASSQEAASGLFGGTDTQYF.

This chain joins TRBV29-1 and TRBJ1-2; 10 bases match TRBD1. The J segment lost 4 bases and the V segment lost 2 bases, leaving 7 bases of the junction unmatched. This CDR3 has 15 amino acids. Germline CDR1 reads SQVTM; CDR2 reads ANQGSEA. The CDR3 nucleotides read TGCAGCGTTGAAAGATCGACAGGGGGCACCTATGGCTACACCTTC. It codes for CSVERSTGGTYGYTF.

This clone was detected only a few times. The rearrangement joins TRBV6-4 to TRBJ1-1; D may be TRBD1 (6 bases). V was pared by 4 bases and J by 1 base, with 16 bases between. The CDR3 has 16 residues. Looked up from germline, CDR1 is MRHNA and CDR2 is SNTAGT. The CDR3 reads CASSAPWEGGNTEAFF. The CDR3 DNA follows: TGTGCCAGCAGTGCACCATGGGAGGGGGGGAACACTGAAGCTTTCTTT.

This clone turned up a few times. The chain has TRBV6-6 and TRBJ1-3, with D perhaps matching TRBD1 (5 bases). The germline V gene encodes CDR1 MNHNY and CDR2 SVGAGI (reference sequence). Trimming shortened V by 3 bases and J by 2 bases, and 11 bases separated the two germline ends. The CDR3 sequence is 15 residues long. The CDR3 region is CASSYGGYTGNTIYF. DNA of the CDR3: TGTGCCAGCAGTTATGGGGGGTATACTGGAAACACCATATATTTT.

V usage is TRBV30 and J usage is TRBJ1-1, with D unresolved. The CDR3 runs to 11 residues. The V end was cut by 2 bases, the J end by 11 bases, with 12 bases between. CDR1 is GTSNPN, CDR2 SVGIG, per germline (reference sequence). CDR3 bases: TGTGCCTGGAGTTTGGGGAGATTGGCTTTCTTT. It is translated as CAWSLGRLAFF.

The chain uses TRBV9 and TRBJ1-3; 8 nucleotides align to TRBD1. With V trimmed by 2 bases and J by 4 bases, 8 bases remained unmatched. The germline gives CDR1 SGDLS, CDR2 YYNGEE. The CDR3 sequence is 16 residues long. CDR3: CASSVRMTGEGNTIYF. CDR3 coding DNA: TGTGCCAGCAGCGTCAGGATGACAGGGGAGGGAAACACCATATATTTT.

The rearrangement joins TRBV5-1 to TRBJ1-2, with 11 bases matching TRBD1. With V trimmed by 3 bases and J by 8 bases, 9 bases remained unmatched. The CDR3 contains 15 residues. Germline-derived CDR1 and CDR2 are SGHRS and YFSETQ. CDR3 in amino acids: CASSWGGTGGEGYTF. CDR3 in DNA: TGCGCCAGCAGCTGGGGCGGGACAGGGGGTGAAGGCTACACCTTC.

V gene TRBV28 combines with J gene TRBJ1-5; 9 bases fit TRBD1. Trimming removed 4 bases from V and 9 bases from J; junction bases left unmatched: 7. CDR3 length: 14 amino acids. The germline V gene encodes CDR1 MDHEN and CDR2 SYDVKM. The CDR3 loop is CASSSPTGGPPQHF. CDR3 nucleotide sequence: TGTGCCAGCAGTTCTCCGACAGGGGGGCCGCCCCAGCATTTT.

At least ten counts were recorded for this clone. This rearrangement joins TRBV6-5 to TRBJ1-5; the D is unclear. This CDR3 is 14 amino acids long. V shed 4 bases and J shed 2 bases, with 9 bases lying between them. Germline V gene sequence: CDR1 MNHEY, CDR2 SVGAGI. CDR3 DNA: TGTGCCAGCAGTTTGAGGCACGGCAATCAGCCCCAGCATTTT. Amino acids: CASSLRHGNQPQHF.